This T cell receptor beta chain was recovered during a study of cytomegalovirus exposure and HLA in healthy donors. For the study at large: Caucasian-associated ancestry cluster membership applied to about four fifths of about 370 genotyped donors.

The CDR3 runs 14 residues. The V gene end was trimmed by 6 bases and the J gene end by 6 bases; junction bases not matched to a gene: 6. The germline V gene has CDR1 MNHNY and CDR2 SVGAGI (reference sequence). In the PCR, 60 Vbeta and 13 Jbeta primers were used. TCRdb keeps only in-frame clones here, not all; method: immunoSEQ multiplex PCR. This sample yields 100,000 to 150,000 clones, of which roughly 72% are seen a single time; roughly 7.2% belongs to the top ten. Study-level results: When a later analysis compared HLA-associated TCR beta chains with equally common others, the HLA-associated chains turned out to be more clonally expanded and to have lower generation probabilities. Accurate predictions that matched the HLA-A and HLA-B alleles of most subjects were reportedly made from TCR beta sequences.

As concerns this clone: Its antigen is not known.

Sequences were obtained from PBMCs. V usage is TRBV6-6 and J usage is TRBJ1-4, with TRBD1 matching over 8 bases. This clonotype originated in a male donor in good health and CMV-seronegative. Written as DNA, the CDR3 is TGTGCCAGCAGGATCAACAGGGGGGATGAAAAACTGTTTTTT. Its protein product is CASRINRGDEKLFF.